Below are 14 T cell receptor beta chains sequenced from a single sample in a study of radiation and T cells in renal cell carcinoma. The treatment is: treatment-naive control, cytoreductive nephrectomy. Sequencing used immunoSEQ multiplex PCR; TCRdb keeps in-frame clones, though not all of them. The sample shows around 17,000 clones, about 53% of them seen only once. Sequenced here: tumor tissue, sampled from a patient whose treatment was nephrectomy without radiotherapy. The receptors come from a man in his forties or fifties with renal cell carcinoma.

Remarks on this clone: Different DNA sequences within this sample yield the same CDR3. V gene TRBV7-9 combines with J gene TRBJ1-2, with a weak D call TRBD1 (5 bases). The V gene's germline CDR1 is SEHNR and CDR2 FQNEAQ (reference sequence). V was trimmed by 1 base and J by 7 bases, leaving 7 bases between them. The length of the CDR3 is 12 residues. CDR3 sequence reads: CASSLGRAGYTF. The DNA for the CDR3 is TGTGCCAGCAGCTTAGGCAGGGCTGGCTACACCTTC. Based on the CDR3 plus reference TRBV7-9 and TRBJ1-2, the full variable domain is DTGVSQNPRHKITKRGQNVTFRCDPISEHNRLYWYRQTLGQGPEFLTYFQNEAQLEKSRLLSDRFSAERPKGSFSTLEIQRTEQGDSAMYLCASSLGRAGYTFGSGTRLTVV.

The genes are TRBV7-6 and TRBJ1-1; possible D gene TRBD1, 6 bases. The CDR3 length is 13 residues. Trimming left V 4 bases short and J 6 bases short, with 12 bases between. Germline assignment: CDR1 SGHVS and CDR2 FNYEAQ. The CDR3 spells CASSWRGGSEAFF. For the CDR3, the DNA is TGTGCCAGCAGCTGGAGGGGGGGCTCTGAAGCTTTCTTT.

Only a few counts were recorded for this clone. The CDR3 DNA sequence: TGTGCCAGCATCCGCTGGGCCCCCGGGATCGGAAACACCATATATTTT. Its protein is CASIRWAPGIGNTIYF. J is TRBJ1-3 and V is TRBV11-2; no reliable D call. Germline V gene lookup returns CDR1 SGHAT and CDR2 FQNNGV. The V end was cut by 7 bases, the J end by 4 bases, with 20 bases between. The CDR3 totals 16 residues.

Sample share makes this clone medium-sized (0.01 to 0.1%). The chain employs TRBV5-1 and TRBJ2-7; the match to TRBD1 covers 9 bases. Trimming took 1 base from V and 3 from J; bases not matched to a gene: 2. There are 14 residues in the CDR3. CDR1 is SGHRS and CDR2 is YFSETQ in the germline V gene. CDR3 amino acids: CASSLWTGVYEQYF. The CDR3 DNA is TGCGCCAGCAGCTTGTGGACAGGGGTCTACGAGCAGTACTTC.

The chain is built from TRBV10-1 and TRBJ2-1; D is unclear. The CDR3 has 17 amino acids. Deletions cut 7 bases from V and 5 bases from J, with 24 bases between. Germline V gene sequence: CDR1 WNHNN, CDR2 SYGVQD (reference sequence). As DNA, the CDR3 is TGCGCCAGCATGTTGCAGGCATCCGGGTCCCGCAACAATGAGCAGTTCTTC. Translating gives CASMLQASGSRNNEQFF.

The CDR3 nucleotides read TGTGCCAGCAGCTTGGGGTCGTCAAGCTATGGCTACACCTTC. As protein: CASSLGSSSYGYTF. This chain connects TRBV5-4 to TRBJ1-2; no clear D. Trimming cost V 0 bases and J 4 bases, with 10 bases left between them. The V gene's germline CDR1 is SGHNT and CDR2 YYREEE (reference sequence). The CDR3 totals 14 residues.

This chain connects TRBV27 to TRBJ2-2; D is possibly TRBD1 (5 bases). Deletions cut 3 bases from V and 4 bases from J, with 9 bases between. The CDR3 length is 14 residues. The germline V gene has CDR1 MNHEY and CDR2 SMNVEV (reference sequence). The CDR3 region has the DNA TGTGCCAGCAGTTTTGGGGCGAGCACCGGGGAGCTGTTTTTT. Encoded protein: CASSFGASTGELFF.

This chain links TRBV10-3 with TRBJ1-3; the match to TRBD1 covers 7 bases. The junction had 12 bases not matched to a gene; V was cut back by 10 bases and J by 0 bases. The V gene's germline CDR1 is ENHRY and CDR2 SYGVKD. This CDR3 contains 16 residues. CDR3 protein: CATSVEGQFSGNTIYF. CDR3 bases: TGTGCCACCTCCGTGGAGGGACAGTTCTCTGGAAACACCATATATTTT.

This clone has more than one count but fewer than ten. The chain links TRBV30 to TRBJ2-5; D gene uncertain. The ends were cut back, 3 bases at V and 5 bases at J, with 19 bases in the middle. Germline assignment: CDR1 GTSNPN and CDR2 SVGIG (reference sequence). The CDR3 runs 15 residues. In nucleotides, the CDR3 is TGTGCCTGGAGACACGCTGCCCAAGACCGGGAGACCCAGTACTTC. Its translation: CAWRHAAQDRETQYF.

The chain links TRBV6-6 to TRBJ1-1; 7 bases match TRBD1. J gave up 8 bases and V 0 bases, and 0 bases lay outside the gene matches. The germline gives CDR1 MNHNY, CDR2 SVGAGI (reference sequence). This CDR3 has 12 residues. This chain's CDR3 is CASSYSGQEAFF. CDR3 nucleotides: TGTGCCAGCAGTTACTCGGGACAGGAAGCTTTCTTT.

Here the CDR3 reads CAWRWQRNTEAFF. CDR3 coding DNA: TGTGCCTGGCGCTGGCAGAGAAACACTGAAGCTTTCTTT. V usage is TRBV2 and J usage is TRBJ1-1; D uncertain. CDR1 SNHLY and CDR2 FYNNEI come from the germline V gene. V shed 11 bases and J shed 2 bases, with 15 bases lying between them. This CDR3 comprises 13 residues.

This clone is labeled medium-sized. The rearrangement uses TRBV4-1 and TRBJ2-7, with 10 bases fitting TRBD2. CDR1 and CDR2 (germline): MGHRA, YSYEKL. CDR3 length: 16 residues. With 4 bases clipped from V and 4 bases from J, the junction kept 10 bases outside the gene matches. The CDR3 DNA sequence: TGCGCCAGCAGCCCGCCCCCCCTGACTAGCGGGTACGAGCAGTACTTC. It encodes CASSPPPLTSGYEQYF.

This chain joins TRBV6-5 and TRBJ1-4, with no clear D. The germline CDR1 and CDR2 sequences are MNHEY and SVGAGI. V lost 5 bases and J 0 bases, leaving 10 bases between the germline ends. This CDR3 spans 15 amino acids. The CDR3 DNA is TGTGCCAGCAGTATGGACGGTACAACTAATGAAAAACTGTTTTTT. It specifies CASSMDGTTNEKLFF.

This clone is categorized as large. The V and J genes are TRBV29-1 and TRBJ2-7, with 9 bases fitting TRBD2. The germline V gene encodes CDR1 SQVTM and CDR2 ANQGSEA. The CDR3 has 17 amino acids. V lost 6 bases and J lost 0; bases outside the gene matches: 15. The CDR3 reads CSVSPGSSGGPSYEQYF. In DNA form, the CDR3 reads TGCAGCGTCTCACCCGGGAGTAGCGGGGGTCCCTCCTACGAGCAGTACTTC.